The entry below gives a single T cell receptor beta chain sequence along with its context. Its cognate antigen is unknown. These data are taken from a study of beta chain features in type 1 diabetes. Study results and caveats: The analysis here could not establish whether HLA type shapes TCRB rearrangement. VDJ junctions from patients with type 1 diabetes contained fewer insertions and more deletions. In all four CD4+ subsets, TCRB CDR3 length was significantly, moderately reduced in type 1 diabetes.

Via the markers CD45RO/CCR7/CD25/CD127/CD95/CD27, stem cell-like memory, regulatory, central memory and naive CD4+ cells were sorted. The entirety of the isolated RNA underwent reverse transcription, so expressed TCRB transcripts were sequenced. Clones were sequenced by immunoSEQ multiplex PCR, and TCRdb holds only the in-frame ones, with some missing. The sample has hundreds of thousands of clones; around 12% are singletons. Deletions cut 6 bases from V and 5 bases from J, with 23 bases between. The germline gives CDR1 MDHEN, CDR2 SYDVKM. The CDR3 length is 16 residues. This chain joins TRBV28 and TRBJ2-7; tentative D call: TRBD2 (6 bases). The clonotype was recovered from a man aged 18 to 30 in good health. Sequencing used naive CD4+ T cells from blood. The CDR3, as DNA: TGTGCCAGCAGGGGGTTAGCAGGGAGGAATGATGACGAGCAGTACTTC. The encoded protein is CASRGLAGRNDDEQYF.